This TCR beta chain was found in a study of Graves' ophthalmopathy and Graves' hyperthyroidism. What supplied the PBMCs was approximately 10 ml of fresh peripheral blood. At least ten counts were recorded for this clonotype. The target antigen is unknown. The conserved final phenylalanine or tryptophan is absent from the CDR3, which likely points to a read error. General study points: Most clonotypes expanded in thyroid above 0.001 frequency were present in blood too. Sensitivity of over 60% and specificity of approximately 72% were achieved by the model that predicted ophthalmopathy progression. Distinction of ophthalmopathy from stable hyperthyroidism by a 13-signature model reached 85% to 90% sensitivity and approximately 81% specificity.

Scientists amplified the TCR beta CDR3 regions from RNA transcripts. An opening RT-PCR round employed HTBI primers and preceded a second-round multiplex PCR. TCRdb processed the multiplex PCR reads anew with MiXCR; each CDR3 protein has one entry. The sample includes under 200,000 distinct CDR3 sequences, more than 30% of them seen just once. Material for sequencing was peripheral blood. The TCR originated in a woman in her 40s with Graves' ophthalmopathy.

The CDR3 here is CASSSPFFIETQYL. Written as DNA, the CDR3 is TGTGCCAGCAGTTCCCCATTTTTCATCGAGACCCAGTACCTC. V and J are TRBV12-3 or TRBV12-4 and TRBJ2-5, with D unresolved. Trimming cost V 4 bases and J 5 bases, with 14 bases left between them. The CDR3 is 14 amino acids.